A selection of T cell receptor beta chains follows, all from one sample in a study of graft-versus-host responses after intestinal transplantation. These TCRs' antigens remain unknown. Libraries were prepared by immunoSEQ multiplex PCR; TCRdb keeps only in-frame clonotypes and omits some of them. The sample lists over 100,000 clones, about 95% occurring once. The source material was unstimulated CD8+ T cells sorted from spleen or lymph node cells, sampled before intestinal transplant. The receptors stem from a human donor who received an intestinal transplant. Each CDR3 is given with its conserved first and last residue. The size field is filled for only some rows; it gives once, few, many or a size class.

-	TRBV7-9	TRBJ1-4	CPSSYDTVGVEKLFF
-	TRBV28	TRBJ2-5	CASSPLAGKYQETQYF
-	TRBV7-2	TRBJ2-2	CASSGPAGVKNTGELFF
-	TRBV6-1	TRBJ2-1	CASRGWRGEQFF
-	TRBV4-1	TRBJ2-5	CASSQDVRETQYF
once	TRBV5-6	TRBJ2-5	CASSYGTGEETQYF
-	TRBV13	TRBJ1-1	CASSQIGTEAFF
-	TRBV5-4	TRBJ2-5	CASSHGLAAQETQYF
-	TRBV29-1	TRBJ2-7	CSVVVLALADEQYF
-	TRBV7-6	TRBJ1-3	CASSLALPGQLNTIYF
-	TRBV9	TRBJ2-7	CASSVGTGNEQYF
-	TRBV28	TRBJ2-1	CASSYDRGHSNEQFF
-	TRBV19	TRBJ2-3	CASSTLILTTGPHTDTQYF
-	TRBV9	-	CASSVGTSIFYEQYF
-	TRBV11-2	TRBJ2-7	CASSLVKQSLYEQYF
-	TRBV4-3	TRBJ1-4	CASSQYRGGNEKLFF
-	TRBV6-1	TRBJ2-1	CASSEAYPGQFF
-	TRBV28	TRBJ2-7	CASSPTSGSSYEQYF
-	TRBV20-1	TRBJ2-1	CSARWPDVFF
once	TRBV4-3	TRBJ2-3	CASSQGPGLAYYTDTQYF
-	TRBV5-1	TRBJ2-7	CASSSSGAVYEQYF
-	TRBV27	TRBJ2-7	CAFLGGQGAPPPGYEQYF
-	TRBV27	TRBJ2-5	CASGAMREGPETQYF
-	TRBV28	TRBJ1-1	CASRPLLDTEAFF
once	TRBV28	TRBJ1-3	CASSLGTGNTIYF
-	TRBV4-1	TRBJ2-1	CASSPRGLAGSYNEQFF
-	TRBV7-2	TRBJ1-1	CASSLTLGWDTEAFF
-	TRBV6-5	TRBJ1-1	CASSPGTGNTEAFF
-	TRBV2	TRBJ2-6	CASLPGTNSGANVLTF
-	TRBV4-2	TRBJ2-7	CASSQDSGGEYQYF
-	TRBV29-1	TRBJ2-7	CSVELVASGNYEQYF
-	TRBV28	TRBJ1-1	CASSPSDRVAFF
-	TRBV6-1	TRBJ2-1	CASRTGGNEQFF
-	TRBV28	TRBJ2-7	CASSWGETEQYF
-	TRBV9	TRBJ2-1	CASSVGSGNEQFF
-	TRBV10-3	TRBJ2-1	CAISEARVPYNEQFF
few	TRBV9	TRBJ1-1	CASSPSGLSTEAFF